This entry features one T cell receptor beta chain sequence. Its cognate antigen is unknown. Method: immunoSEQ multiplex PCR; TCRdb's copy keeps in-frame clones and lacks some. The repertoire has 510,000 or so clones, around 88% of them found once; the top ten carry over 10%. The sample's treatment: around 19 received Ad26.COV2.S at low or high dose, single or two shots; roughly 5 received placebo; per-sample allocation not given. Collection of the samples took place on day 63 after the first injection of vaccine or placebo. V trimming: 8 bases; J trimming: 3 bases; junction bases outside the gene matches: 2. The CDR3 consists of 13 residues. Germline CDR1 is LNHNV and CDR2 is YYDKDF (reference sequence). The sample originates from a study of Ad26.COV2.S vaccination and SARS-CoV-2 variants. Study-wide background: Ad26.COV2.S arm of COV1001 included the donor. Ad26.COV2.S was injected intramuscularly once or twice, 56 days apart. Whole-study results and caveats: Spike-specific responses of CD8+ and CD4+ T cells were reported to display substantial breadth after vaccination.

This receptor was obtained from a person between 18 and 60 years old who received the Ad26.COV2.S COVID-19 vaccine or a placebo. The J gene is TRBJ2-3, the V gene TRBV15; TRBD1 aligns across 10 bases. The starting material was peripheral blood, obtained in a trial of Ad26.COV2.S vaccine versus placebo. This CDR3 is CATGTGDTDTQYF. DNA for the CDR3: TGTGCCACCGGGACAGGGGATACAGATACGCAGTATTTT.